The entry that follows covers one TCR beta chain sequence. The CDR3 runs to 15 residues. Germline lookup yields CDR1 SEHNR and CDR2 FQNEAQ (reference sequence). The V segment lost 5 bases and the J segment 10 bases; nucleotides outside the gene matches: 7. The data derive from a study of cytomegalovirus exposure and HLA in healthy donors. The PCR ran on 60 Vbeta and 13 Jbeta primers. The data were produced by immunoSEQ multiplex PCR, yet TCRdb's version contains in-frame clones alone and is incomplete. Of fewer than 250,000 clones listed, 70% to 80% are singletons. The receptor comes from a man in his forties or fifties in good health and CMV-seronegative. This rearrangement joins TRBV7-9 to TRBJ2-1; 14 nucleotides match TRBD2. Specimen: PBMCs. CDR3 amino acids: CASSPAGTSGSEQFF. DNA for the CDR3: TGTGCCAGCAGCCCGGCCGGGACTAGCGGGAGCGAGCAGTTCTTC. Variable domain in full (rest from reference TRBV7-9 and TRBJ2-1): DTGVSQNPRHKITKRGQNVTFRCDPISEHNRLYWYRQTLGQGPEFLTYFQNEAQLEKSRLLSDRFSAERPKGSFSTLEIQRTEQGDSAMYLCASSPAGTSGSEQFFGPGTRLTVL.